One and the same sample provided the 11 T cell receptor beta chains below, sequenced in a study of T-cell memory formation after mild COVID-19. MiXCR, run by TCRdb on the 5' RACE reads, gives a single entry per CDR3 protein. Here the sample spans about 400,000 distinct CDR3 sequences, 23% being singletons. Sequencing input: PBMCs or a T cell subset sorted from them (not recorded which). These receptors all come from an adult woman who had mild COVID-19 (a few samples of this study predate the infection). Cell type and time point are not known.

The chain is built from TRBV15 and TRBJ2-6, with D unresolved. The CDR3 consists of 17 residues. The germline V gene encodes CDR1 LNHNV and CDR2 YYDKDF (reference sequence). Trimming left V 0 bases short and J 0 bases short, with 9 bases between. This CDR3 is CATSRDRYLSGANVLTF. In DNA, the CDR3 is TGTGCCACCAGCAGAGACAGGTACCTCTCTGGGGCCAACGTCCTGACTTTC.

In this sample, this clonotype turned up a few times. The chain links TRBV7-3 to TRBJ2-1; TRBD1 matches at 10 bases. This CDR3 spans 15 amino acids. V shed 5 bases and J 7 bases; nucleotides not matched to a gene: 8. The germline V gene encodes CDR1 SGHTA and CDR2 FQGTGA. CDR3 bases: TGTGCCAGCAGCCAGACAGGGGGCCCGGGGAATGAGCAGTTCTTC. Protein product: CASSQTGGPGNEQFF. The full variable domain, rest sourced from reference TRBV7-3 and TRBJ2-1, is GAGVSQTPSNKVTEKGKYVELRCDPISGHTALYWYRQSLGQGPEFLIYFQGTGAADDSGLPNDRFFAVRPEGSVSTLKIQRTERGDSAVYLCASSQTGGPGNEQFFGPGTRLTVL.

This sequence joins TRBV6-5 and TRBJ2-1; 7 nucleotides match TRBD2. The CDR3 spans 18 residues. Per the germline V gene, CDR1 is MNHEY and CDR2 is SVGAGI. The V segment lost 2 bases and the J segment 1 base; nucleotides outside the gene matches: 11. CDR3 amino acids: CASSYTGRVRESYNEQFF. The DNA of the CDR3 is TGTGCCAGCAGTTACACGGGGCGCGTGCGGGAGTCCTACAATGAGCAGTTCTTC.

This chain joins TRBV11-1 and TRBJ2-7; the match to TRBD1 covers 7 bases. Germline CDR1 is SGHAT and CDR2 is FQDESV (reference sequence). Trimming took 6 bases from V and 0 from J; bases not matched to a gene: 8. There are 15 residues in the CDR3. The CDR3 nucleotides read TGTGCCAGCAGGCGTACAGGGGATTACTCCTACGAGCAGTACTTC. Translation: CASRRTGDYSYEQYF.

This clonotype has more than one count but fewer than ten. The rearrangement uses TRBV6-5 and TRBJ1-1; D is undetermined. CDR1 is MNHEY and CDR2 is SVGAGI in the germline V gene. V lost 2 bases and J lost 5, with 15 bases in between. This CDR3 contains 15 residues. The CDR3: CASSYRSVGKTEAFF. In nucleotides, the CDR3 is TGTGCCAGCAGTTACCGGTCGGTGGGGAAAACTGAAGCTTTCTTT.

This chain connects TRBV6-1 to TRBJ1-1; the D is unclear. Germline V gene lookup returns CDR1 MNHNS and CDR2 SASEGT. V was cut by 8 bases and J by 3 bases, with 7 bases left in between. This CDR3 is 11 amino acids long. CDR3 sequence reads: CASAGHTEAFF. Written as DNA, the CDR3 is TGTGCCAGCGCGGGTCACACTGAAGCTTTCTTT.

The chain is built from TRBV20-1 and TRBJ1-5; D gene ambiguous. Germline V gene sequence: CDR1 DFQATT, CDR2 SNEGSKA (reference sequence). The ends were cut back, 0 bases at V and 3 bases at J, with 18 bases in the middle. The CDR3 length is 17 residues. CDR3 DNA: TGCAGTGCTAGAGATAGGGAAGTCGAACCCCTCAATCAGCCCCAGCATTTT. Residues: CSARDREVEPLNQPQHF.

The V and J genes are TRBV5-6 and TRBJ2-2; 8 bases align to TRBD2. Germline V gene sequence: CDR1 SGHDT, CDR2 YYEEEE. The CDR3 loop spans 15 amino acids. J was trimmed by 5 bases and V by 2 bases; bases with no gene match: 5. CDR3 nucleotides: TGTGCCAGCAGCTTCCTCGGGGGGGGTACCGGGGAGCTGTTTTTT. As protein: CASSFLGGGTGELFF. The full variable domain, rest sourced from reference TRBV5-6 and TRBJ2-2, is DAGVTQSPTHLIKTRGQQVTLRCSPKSGHDTVSWYQQALGQGPQFIFQYYEEEERQRGNFPDRFSGHQFPNYSSELNVNALLLGDSALYLCASSFLGGGTGELFFGEGSRLTVL.

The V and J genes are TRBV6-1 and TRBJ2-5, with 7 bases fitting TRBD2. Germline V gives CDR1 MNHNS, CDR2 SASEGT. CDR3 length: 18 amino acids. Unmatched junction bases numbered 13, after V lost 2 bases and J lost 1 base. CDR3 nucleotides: TGTGCCAGCAGTGAATTTTCCGATAGCGGGTGGCTCCAAGAGACCCAGTACTTC. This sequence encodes CASSEFSDSGWLQETQYF.

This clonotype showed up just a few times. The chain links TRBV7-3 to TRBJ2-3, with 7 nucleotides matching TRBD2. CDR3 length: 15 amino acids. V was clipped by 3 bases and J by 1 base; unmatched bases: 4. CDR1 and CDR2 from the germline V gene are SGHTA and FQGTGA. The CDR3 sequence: CASSFSGTGTDTQYF. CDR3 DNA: TGTGCCAGCAGCTTCAGCGGGACGGGCACAGATACGCAGTATTTT.

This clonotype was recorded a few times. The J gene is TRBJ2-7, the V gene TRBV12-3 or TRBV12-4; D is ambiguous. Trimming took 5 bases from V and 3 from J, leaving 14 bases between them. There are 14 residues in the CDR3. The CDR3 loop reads CASSPSVGIYEQYF. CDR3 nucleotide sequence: TGTGCCAGCAGTCCCTCGGTGGGTATCTACGAGCAGTACTTC.